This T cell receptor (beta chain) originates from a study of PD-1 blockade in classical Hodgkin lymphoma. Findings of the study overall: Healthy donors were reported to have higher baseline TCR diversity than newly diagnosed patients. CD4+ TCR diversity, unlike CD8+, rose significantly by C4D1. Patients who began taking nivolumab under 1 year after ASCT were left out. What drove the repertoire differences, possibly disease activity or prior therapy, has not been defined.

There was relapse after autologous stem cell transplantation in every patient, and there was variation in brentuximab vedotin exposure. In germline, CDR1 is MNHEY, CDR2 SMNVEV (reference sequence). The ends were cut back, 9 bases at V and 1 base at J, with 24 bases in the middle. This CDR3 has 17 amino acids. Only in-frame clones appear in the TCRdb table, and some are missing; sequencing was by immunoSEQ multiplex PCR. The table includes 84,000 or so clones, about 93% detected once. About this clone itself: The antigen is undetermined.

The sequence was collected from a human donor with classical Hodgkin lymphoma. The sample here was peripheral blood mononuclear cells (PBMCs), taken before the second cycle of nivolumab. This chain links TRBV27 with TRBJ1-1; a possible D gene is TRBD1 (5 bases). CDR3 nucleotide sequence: TGTGCCAGAAGCGTTGATGGGGGAAGCCTCGAGAACACTGAAGCTTTCTTT. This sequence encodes CARSVDGGSLENTEAFF.